This T cell receptor beta chain is drawn from a study of blood T cell repertoires in COVID-19. Study in general: Acute and convalescent COVID-19 samples came from the United States, Italy and Spain. The cDNA or gDNA used as material had been derived from T cells, B-cell-depleted T cells, or PBMCs.

As processed by the authors: Counts of nucleated cells, estimated from reference gene primer amplification, were obtained. The method was immunoSEQ multiplex PCR; TCRdb's version includes in-frame clones alone and lacks a portion of them. D and trimming come from the DNA, and the V and J calls and clone size come from that table. The sample contains roughly 260,000 clones, about four fifths of which appear only once. Comment on this clone: An end of the junction differs from the germline gene, which may be a read error.

The CDR3 length is 16 residues. CDR1 is SSHAT, CDR2 FNYEAQ, per germline (reference sequence). This sequence joins TRBV7-7 and TRBJ2-3; 11 bases are shared with TRBD2. This receptor was identified in a woman between 70 and 85 years old with acute or convalescent COVID-19. The sample consisted of peripheral blood. CDR3 DNA sequence: TGTGCTAGCAGCTTAGGACTAGCGGGCACCACAGATACGCAGTATTTT. This encodes CASSLGLAGTTDTQYF.